Sequencing of this T cell receptor beta chain was carried out in a study of beta chain features in type 1 diabetes. V was clipped by 0 bases and J by 0 bases, with 27 bases between them. This CDR3 comprises 21 residues. Germline CDR1 and CDR2: LNHNV and YYDKDF (reference sequence). Every isolated RNA sample was fully reverse transcribed, so sequencing captured expressed TCRB transcripts. Only in-frame clones appear in the TCRdb table, and some are missing; sequencing was by immunoSEQ multiplex PCR. Among more than 350,000 clones listed, about an eighth were seen once. The TCR sequence derives from a woman under 30 in good health. The chain joins TRBV15 to TRBJ2-7, with D unclear. Sequenced: naive CD4+ T cells from blood. The CDR3 loop is CATSRDGVVGKRIYNSYEQYF. CDR3 coding DNA: TGTGCCACCAGCAGAGATGGGGTCGTGGGGAAAAGAATCTACAACTCCTACGAGCAGTACTTC.